This TCR beta chain was retrieved from a study of T cells in Graves' hyperthyroidism and ophthalmopathy. The study's findings and limits: Ophthalmopathy was identified by the model a median about 6 months ahead of onset.

Comment on this clonotype: Antigen unknown.

Calling Graves' hyperthyroidism stable meant ophthalmopathy did not progress within 18 months. Uncontrolled infection, other autoimmune disease, pregnancy or lactation excluded patients. The authors took PBMCs from roughly 9.7 ml fresh peripheral blood. Researchers amplified the TCR beta CDR3 regions from RNA transcripts. Using the HTBI primer set, a first-round RT-PCR was run on the TCR CDR3. TCRdb redid the calling of the multiplex PCR reads with MiXCR, one entry per CDR3 protein. This table has under 650,000 distinct CDR3 sequences, around 15% appearing once. The V gene lost 5 bases and the J gene lost 0 bases, with 15 bases spanning the gap. The CDR3 contains 16 residues. Germline V lookup: CDR1 SGHRS, CDR2 YFSETQ.

The sequence was obtained from a woman in her 30s with Graves' hyperthyroidism. The sample taken for sequencing was blood. The rearrangement joins TRBV5-1 to TRBJ1-3; perhaps TRBD1 as D (6 bases). CDR3 bases: TGCGCCAGCAGGAGGGGGGCATCAGGCTCTGGAAACACCATATATTTT. This translates into CASRRGASGSGNTIYF.